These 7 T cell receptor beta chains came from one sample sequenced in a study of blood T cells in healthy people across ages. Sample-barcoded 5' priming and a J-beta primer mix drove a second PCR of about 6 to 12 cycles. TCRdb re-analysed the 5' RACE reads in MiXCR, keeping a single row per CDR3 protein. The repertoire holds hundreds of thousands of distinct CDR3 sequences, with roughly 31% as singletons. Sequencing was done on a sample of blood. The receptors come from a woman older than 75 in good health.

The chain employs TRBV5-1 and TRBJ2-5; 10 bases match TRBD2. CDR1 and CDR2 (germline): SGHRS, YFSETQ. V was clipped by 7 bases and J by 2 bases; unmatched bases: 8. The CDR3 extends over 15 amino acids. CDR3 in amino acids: CASRQTSGLQETQYF. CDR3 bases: TGCGCCAGCCGCCAGACTAGCGGGTTACAAGAGACCCAGTACTTC.

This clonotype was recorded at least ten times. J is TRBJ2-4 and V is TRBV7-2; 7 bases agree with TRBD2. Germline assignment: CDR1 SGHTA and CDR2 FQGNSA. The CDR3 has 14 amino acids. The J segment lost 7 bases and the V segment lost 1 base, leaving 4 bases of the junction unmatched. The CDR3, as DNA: TGTGCCAGCAGCTTAGTGGCCGGGAGGAACATTCAGTACTTC. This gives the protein CASSLVAGRNIQYF. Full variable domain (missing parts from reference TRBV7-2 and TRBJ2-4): GAGVSQSPSNKVTEKGKDVELRCDPISGHTALYWYRQSLGQGLEFLIYFQGNSAPDKSGLPSDRFSAERTGGSVSTLTIQRTQQEDSAVYLCASSLVAGRNIQYFGAGTRLSVL.

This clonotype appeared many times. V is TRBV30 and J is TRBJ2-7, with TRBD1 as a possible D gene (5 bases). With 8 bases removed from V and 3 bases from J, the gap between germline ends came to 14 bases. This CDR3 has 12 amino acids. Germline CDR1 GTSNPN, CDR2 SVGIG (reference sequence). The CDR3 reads CAVTVHLYEQYF. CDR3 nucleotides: TGTGCCGTGACAGTACACCTCTACGAGCAGTACTTC.

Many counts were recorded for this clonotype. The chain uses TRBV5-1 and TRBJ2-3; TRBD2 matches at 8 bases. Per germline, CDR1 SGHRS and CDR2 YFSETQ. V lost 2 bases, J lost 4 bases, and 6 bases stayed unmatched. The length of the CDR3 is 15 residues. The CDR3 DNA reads TGCGCCAGCAGCTTACTAGCGGAACGGGCAGATACGCAGTATTTT. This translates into CASSLLAERADTQYF.

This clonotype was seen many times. The CDR3 nucleotides read TGCGCCAGCACCCTGGAGAGGGGCCGTTACAATGAGCAGTTCTTC. It yields the protein CASTLERGRYNEQFF. This chain connects TRBV5-1 to TRBJ2-1; D may be TRBD1 or TRBD2 (5 bases each). The CDR3 is 15 amino acids. Looked up from germline, CDR1 is SGHRS and CDR2 is YFSETQ. The V gene lost 6 bases and the J gene lost 4 bases, with 17 bases spanning the gap.

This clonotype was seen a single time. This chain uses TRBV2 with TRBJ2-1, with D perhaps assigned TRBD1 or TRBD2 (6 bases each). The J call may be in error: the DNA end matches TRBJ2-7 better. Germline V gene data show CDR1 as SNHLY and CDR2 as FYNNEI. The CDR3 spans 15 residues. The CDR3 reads CASSPGDKPYNEQYF. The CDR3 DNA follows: TGTGCCAGCAGCCCGGGGGACAAGCCCTACAATGAGCAGTACTTC.

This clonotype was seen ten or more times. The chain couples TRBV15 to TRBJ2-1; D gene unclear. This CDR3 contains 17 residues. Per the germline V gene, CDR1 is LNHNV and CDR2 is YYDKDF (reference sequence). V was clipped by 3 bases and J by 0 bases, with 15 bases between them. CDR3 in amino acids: CATSSIFGRSSYNEQFF. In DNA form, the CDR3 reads TGTGCCACCAGCAGCATTTTTGGCAGGAGCTCCTACAATGAGCAGTTCTTC. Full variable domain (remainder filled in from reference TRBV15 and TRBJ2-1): DAMVIQNPRYQVTQFGKPVTLSCSQTLNHNVMYWYQQKSSQAPKLLFHYYDKDFNNEADTPDNFQSRRPNTSFCFLDIRSPGLGDTAMYLCATSSIFGRSSYNEQFFGPGTRLTVL.